A selection of T cell receptor beta chains follows, all from one sample in a study of cytomegalovirus exposure and HLA in healthy donors. The table came from immunoSEQ multiplex PCR; TCRdb's copy has only in-frame clones and leaves some out. The sample lists roughly 180,000 clones, 60% to 85% occurring once. Sample: PBMCs. The receptor set was obtained from a girl aged 10-17 years in good health and CMV-seropositive. Both conserved end residues are part of each CDR3. Fields, in order: clone size, J gene, D gene, V gene, CDR3 protein. A D gene is named only where the DNA matches it firmly. Rows give clone size only sometimes, using once, few, many, or a class for an expanded clone.

clone_size: once; j_call: TRBJ1-6; d_call: .; v_call: TRBV30; cdr3_aa: CAWSPQENSPLHF
clone_size: .; j_call: .; d_call: TRBD2; v_call: TRBV7-6; cdr3_aa: CASSPRGVWYEQYF
clone_size: .; j_call: TRBJ2-7; d_call: TRBD1; v_call: TRBV6-1; cdr3_aa: CASSDWGQGLSSSYEQYF
clone_size: .; j_call: TRBJ2-5; d_call: .; v_call: TRBV5-4; cdr3_aa: CASSSRGTGQETQYF
clone_size: .; j_call: TRBJ1-1; d_call: .; v_call: TRBV11-2; cdr3_aa: CASSVTGLGTEAFF
clone_size: .; j_call: TRBJ1-5; d_call: TRBD1; v_call: TRBV10-3; cdr3_aa: CAISESGQDNQPQHF
clone_size: .; j_call: TRBJ2-3; d_call: TRBD1; v_call: TRBV6-5; cdr3_aa: CASSYPPGQGSDTQYF
clone_size: .; j_call: TRBJ2-3; d_call: .; v_call: TRBV5-4; cdr3_aa: CASSLGQSTDTQYF
clone_size: .; j_call: TRBJ1-2; d_call: .; v_call: TRBV7-8; cdr3_aa: CASSQLLTDQTNYGYTF
clone_size: .; j_call: TRBJ1-2; d_call: .; v_call: TRBV27; cdr3_aa: CASSFSGSYGYTF
clone_size: .; j_call: TRBJ2-2; d_call: .; v_call: TRBV5-1; cdr3_aa: CASSLSGVRRELFF
clone_size: .; j_call: TRBJ2-1; d_call: TRBD2; v_call: TRBV5-5; cdr3_aa: CASSLSLAGGRNEQFF
clone_size: .; j_call: TRBJ2-2; d_call: .; v_call: TRBV5-1; cdr3_aa: CASSPRTGNTGELFF
clone_size: .; j_call: TRBJ2-7; d_call: TRBD1; v_call: TRBV5-6; cdr3_aa: CASFASGTGTYEQYF
clone_size: .; j_call: TRBJ2-7; d_call: TRBD1; v_call: TRBV6-5; cdr3_aa: CASRDRGREQYF
clone_size: .; j_call: TRBJ1-2; d_call: .; v_call: TRBV5-6; cdr3_aa: CASSQQSYTISGYTF
clone_size: .; j_call: TRBJ1-1; d_call: TRBD1; v_call: TRBV29-1; cdr3_aa: CSVDKGQGEAFF
clone_size: .; j_call: TRBJ2-3; d_call: TRBD1; v_call: TRBV5-6; cdr3_aa: CASSHSRWTGNADTQYF
clone_size: once; j_call: TRBJ2-1; d_call: .; v_call: TRBV7-6; cdr3_aa: CASRPRGRNEQFF
clone_size: few; j_call: TRBJ1-1; d_call: .; v_call: TRBV10-3; cdr3_aa: CAISPPGGDNTEAFF
clone_size: once; j_call: TRBJ2-5; d_call: TRBD2; v_call: TRBV6-6; cdr3_aa: CATKTSEFTQYF
clone_size: .; j_call: TRBJ2-1; d_call: TRBD2; v_call: TRBV27; cdr3_aa: CASSLGAGGHLFF
clone_size: .; j_call: TRBJ2-3; d_call: .; v_call: TRBV5-1; cdr3_aa: CASSSGHSSTDTQYF
clone_size: .; j_call: TRBJ1-1; d_call: .; v_call: TRBV7-8; cdr3_aa: CASSLGGSETEAFF
clone_size: .; j_call: TRBJ2-2; d_call: .; v_call: TRBV5-6; cdr3_aa: CASSLGASSNTGELFF
clone_size: .; j_call: TRBJ2-3; d_call: .; v_call: TRBV27; cdr3_aa: CASSLTGSQNTQYF
clone_size: .; j_call: TRBJ2-5; d_call: TRBD2; v_call: TRBV2; cdr3_aa: CASSEAGGLAGVYQETQYF
clone_size: few; j_call: TRBJ2-1; d_call: TRBD2; v_call: TRBV25-1; cdr3_aa: CASLSPTSGGPRRNEQFF
clone_size: .; j_call: TRBJ2-7; d_call: TRBD1; v_call: TRBV6-6; cdr3_aa: CASSAGTVYEQYF
clone_size: once; j_call: TRBJ2-1; d_call: TRBD2; v_call: TRBV10-1; cdr3_aa: CAGLLGGDLENEQFF
clone_size: .; j_call: TRBJ2-3; d_call: TRBD2; v_call: TRBV7-8; cdr3_aa: CASSLAMLVAGDTQYF
clone_size: once; j_call: TRBJ1-5; d_call: .; v_call: TRBV7-2; cdr3_aa: CASSLIAGSNQPQHF
clone_size: .; j_call: TRBJ1-2; d_call: TRBD1; v_call: TRBV10-3; cdr3_aa: CAISEFPSDRELYGYTF
clone_size: .; j_call: TRBJ2-1; d_call: .; v_call: TRBV6-5; cdr3_aa: CASSYLQLPLGGFF
clone_size: .; j_call: TRBJ2-3; d_call: TRBD1; v_call: TRBV4-1; cdr3_aa: CASSQVAGTATDTQYF
clone_size: once; j_call: TRBJ2-1; d_call: .; v_call: TRBV6-5; cdr3_aa: CASSYSRASTHNEQFF
clone_size: once; j_call: TRBJ2-5; d_call: TRBD1; v_call: TRBV9; cdr3_aa: CASSTQGSLQETQYF
clone_size: .; j_call: TRBJ2-1; d_call: TRBD2; v_call: TRBV5-6; cdr3_aa: CASSLKYPSGGPSYNEQFF
clone_size: .; j_call: TRBJ2-3; d_call: TRBD2; v_call: TRBV5-1; cdr3_aa: CASSLNLAGGRADTQYF
clone_size: .; j_call: TRBJ2-7; d_call: .; v_call: TRBV5-1; cdr3_aa: CASSLSTGSYEQYF
clone_size: .; j_call: TRBJ1-3; d_call: TRBD1; v_call: TRBV7-9; cdr3_aa: CASSRGRLYGNTIYF
clone_size: few; j_call: TRBJ2-3; d_call: .; v_call: TRBV6-1; cdr3_aa: CASTEWLSTDTQYF
clone_size: .; j_call: TRBJ1-1; d_call: .; v_call: TRBV19; cdr3_aa: CASSQAGTNTEAFF
clone_size: .; j_call: TRBJ1-2; d_call: TRBD1; v_call: TRBV25-1; cdr3_aa: CASRGVQGAYGYTF
clone_size: .; j_call: TRBJ2-1; d_call: TRBD2; v_call: TRBV6-5; cdr3_aa: CASRSSGVPWDEQFF
clone_size: .; j_call: TRBJ2-7; d_call: .; v_call: TRBV19; cdr3_aa: CASSNTGMLSYEQYF
clone_size: .; j_call: TRBJ1-4; d_call: .; v_call: TRBV4-2; cdr3_aa: CASSQEQGTEKLFF
clone_size: .; j_call: TRBJ2-1; d_call: TRBD2; v_call: TRBV11-3; cdr3_aa: CASSFALGLAGDLRNEQFF
clone_size: .; j_call: TRBJ1-1; d_call: .; v_call: TRBV28; cdr3_aa: CASSLGWGDLNTEAFF
clone_size: .; j_call: TRBJ2-2; d_call: TRBD1; v_call: TRBV10-1; cdr3_aa: CASSLRQGDGELFF
clone_size: .; j_call: TRBJ2-5; d_call: TRBD1; v_call: TRBV5-4; cdr3_aa: CASSREGQGGETQYF
clone_size: .; j_call: TRBJ1-5; d_call: TRBD1; v_call: TRBV10-3; cdr3_aa: CANLGGGLRQGDRRQPQHF
clone_size: .; j_call: TRBJ2-3; d_call: TRBD2; v_call: TRBV6-1; cdr3_aa: CASSEAWSGGADTQYF